One sample yielded the 3 T cell receptor beta chains listed below, sequenced in a study of control samples from healthy donors and cancer patients. TCRdb's copy holds only in-frame clones and misses some; the assay was immunoSEQ multiplex PCR. The profile shows about 120,000 clones, 85% to 90% of them singletons. Sequencing was carried out using PBMCs. These receptors originate from a woman between 50 and 59 years old with colorectal cancer.

The chain recombines TRBV10-3 with TRBJ2-3; 8 bases match TRBD1. This CDR3 comprises 14 residues. Per the germline V gene, CDR1 is ENHRY and CDR2 is SYGVKD. V dropped 4 bases and J dropped 4; count of bases not matched to a gene: 4. In DNA form, the CDR3 reads TGTGCCATCAGTGGTGGACAGGGCTCAGATACGCAGTATTTT. This sequence encodes CAISGGQGSDTQYF.

The chain recombines TRBV5-1 with TRBJ1-1, with D perhaps TRBD1 (6 bases). The CDR3 spans 13 residues. Between the trimmed V and J ends, which lost 2 bases and 4 bases, there was a span of 9 bases. Per germline, CDR1 SGHRS and CDR2 YFSETQ. The CDR3 spells CASSFEGVTEAFF. As DNA, the CDR3 is TGCGCCAGCAGCTTCGAGGGGGTCACTGAAGCTTTCTTT.

The CDR3 is CASSGGSSADTQYF. The CDR3 DNA is TGTGCCAGCTCCGGGGGGTCCTCGGCAGATACGCAGTATTTT. The chain combines TRBV27 with TRBJ2-3, with TRBD2 matching 7 bases. Germline values: CDR1 MNHEY, CDR2 SMNVEV (reference sequence). V shed 8 bases, J shed 4 bases, and the junction held 9 bases outside the gene matches. CDR3 length equals 14 residues.